The present T cell receptor (beta chain) was sequenced within a study of T cells in Graves' hyperthyroidism and ophthalmopathy. Ophthalmopathy patients had moderate-to-severe active disease, CAS ≥3, NOSPECS ≥4, and disease duration under 3 months. Trimming left V 4 bases short and J 2 bases short, with 7 bases between. This CDR3 has 13 amino acids. The V gene's germline CDR1 is SGHRS and CDR2 YFSETQ. This clonotype was picked up many times. TCR beta CDR3 sequences were amplified from RNA transcripts. RT-PCR in the first round (using the HTBI primer set) targeted the TCR CDR3. TCRdb called the multiplex PCR reads again in MiXCR, with one record for every CDR3 protein. The data hold roughly 250,000 distinct CDR3 sequences, with about 15% observed a single time.

Sequenced input: blood. The sequence was obtained from a woman younger than 35 with Graves' ophthalmopathy. The rearrangement joins TRBV5-1 to TRBJ1-5; D not certain. CDR3: CASSKIGNQPQHF. As DNA, the CDR3 is TGCGCCAGCAGCAAGATAGGCAATCAGCCCCAGCATTTT.